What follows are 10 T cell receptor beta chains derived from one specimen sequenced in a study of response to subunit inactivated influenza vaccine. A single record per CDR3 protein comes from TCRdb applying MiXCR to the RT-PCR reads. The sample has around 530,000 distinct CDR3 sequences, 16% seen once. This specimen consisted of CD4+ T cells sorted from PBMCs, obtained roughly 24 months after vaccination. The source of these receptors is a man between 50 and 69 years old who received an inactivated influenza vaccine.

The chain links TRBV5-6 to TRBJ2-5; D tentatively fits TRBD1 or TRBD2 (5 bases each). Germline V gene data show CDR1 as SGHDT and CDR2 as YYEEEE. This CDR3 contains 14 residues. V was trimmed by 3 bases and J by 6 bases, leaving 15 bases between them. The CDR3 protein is CASSSTATGQTQYF. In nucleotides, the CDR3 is TGTGCCAGCAGCTCGACTGCAACGGGGCAGACCCAGTACTTC. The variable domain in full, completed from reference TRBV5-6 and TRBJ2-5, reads DAGVTQSPTHLIKTRGQQVTLRCSPKSGHDTVSWYQQALGQGPQFIFQYYEEEERQRGNFPDRFSGHQFPNYSSELNVNALLLGDSALYLCASSSTATGQTQYFGPGTRLLVL.

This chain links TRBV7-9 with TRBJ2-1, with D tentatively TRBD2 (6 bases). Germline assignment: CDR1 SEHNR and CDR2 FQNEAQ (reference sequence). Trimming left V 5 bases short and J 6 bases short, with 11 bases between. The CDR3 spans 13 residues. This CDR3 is CASSPRRGNEQFF. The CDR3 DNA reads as TGTGCCAGCAGCCCAAGGCGGGGCAATGAGCAGTTCTTC.

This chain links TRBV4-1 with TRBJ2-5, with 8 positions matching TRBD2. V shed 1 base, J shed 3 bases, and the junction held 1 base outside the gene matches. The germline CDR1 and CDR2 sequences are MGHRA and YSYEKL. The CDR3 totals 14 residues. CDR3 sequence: CASSQGLAKETQYF. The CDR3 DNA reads TGCGCCAGCAGCCAAGGACTAGCGAAAGAGACCCAGTACTTC.

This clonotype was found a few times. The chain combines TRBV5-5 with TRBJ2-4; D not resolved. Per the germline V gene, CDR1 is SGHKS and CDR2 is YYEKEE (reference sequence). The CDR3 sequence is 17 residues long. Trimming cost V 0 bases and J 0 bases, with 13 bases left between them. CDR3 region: CASSLGTSPIAKNIQYF. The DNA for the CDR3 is TGTGCCAGCAGCTTGGGAACTTCACCGATAGCCAAAAACATTCAGTACTTC.

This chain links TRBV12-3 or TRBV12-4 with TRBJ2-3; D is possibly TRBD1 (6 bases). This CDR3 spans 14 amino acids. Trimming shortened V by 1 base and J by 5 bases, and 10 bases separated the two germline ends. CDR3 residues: CASSLGTARDTQYF. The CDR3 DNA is TGTGCCAGCAGTTTAGGGACAGCAAGAGATACGCAGTATTTT.

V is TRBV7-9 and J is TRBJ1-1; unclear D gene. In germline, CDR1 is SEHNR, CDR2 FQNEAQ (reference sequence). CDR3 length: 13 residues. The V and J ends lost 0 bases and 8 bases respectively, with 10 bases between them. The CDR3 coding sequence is TGTGCCAGCAGCTTAGCAGAAGGCGGAGAAGCTTTCTTT. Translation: CASSLAEGGEAFF.

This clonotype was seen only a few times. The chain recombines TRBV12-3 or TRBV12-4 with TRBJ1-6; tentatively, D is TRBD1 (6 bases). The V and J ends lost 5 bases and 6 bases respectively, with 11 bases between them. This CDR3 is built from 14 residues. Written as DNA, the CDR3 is TGTGCCAGCAGTCAGACAGGACGTAATTCACCCCTCCACTTT. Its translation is CASSQTGRNSPLHF.

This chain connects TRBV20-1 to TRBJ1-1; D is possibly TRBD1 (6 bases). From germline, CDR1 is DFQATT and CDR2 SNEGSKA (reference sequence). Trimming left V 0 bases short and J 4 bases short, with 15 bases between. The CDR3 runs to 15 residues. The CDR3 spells CSAREQGRRGTEAFF. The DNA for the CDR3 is TGCAGTGCTAGAGAGCAAGGACGCAGGGGCACTGAAGCTTTCTTT.

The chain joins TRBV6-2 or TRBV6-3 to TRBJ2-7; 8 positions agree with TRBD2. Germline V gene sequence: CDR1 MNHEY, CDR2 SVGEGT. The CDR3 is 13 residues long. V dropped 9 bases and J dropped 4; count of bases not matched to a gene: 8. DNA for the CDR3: TGTGCCAGTACAAAAGCGGGAGAATACGAGCAGTACTTC. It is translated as CASTKAGEYEQYF.

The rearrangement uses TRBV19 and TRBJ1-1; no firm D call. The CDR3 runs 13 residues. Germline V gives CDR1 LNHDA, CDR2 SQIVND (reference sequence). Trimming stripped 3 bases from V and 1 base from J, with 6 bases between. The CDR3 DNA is TGTGCCAGTAGTATGTCAGCGAACACTGAAGCTTTCTTT. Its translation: CASSMSANTEAFF.